This TCR beta chain originates from a study of fetal regulatory T cell absence and autoimmunity. The survey-level immunoSEQ assay was used. The repertoire was sequenced with immunoSEQ multiplex PCR; TCRdb's copy has only in-frame clones and lacks some. The sample lists about 95,000 clones, more than 70% occurring once. Germline CDR1 is MNHEY and CDR2 is SVGAGI. This CDR3 contains 14 residues. The junction had 10 bases not matched to a gene; V was cut back by 5 bases and J by 6 bases. The V and J genes are TRBV6-5 and TRBJ2-7, with 7 bases lining up with TRBD1. Material: pancreas tissue. The TCR was taken from a male donor with IPEX syndrome. The CDR3 DNA reads as TGTGCCAGCAGTCCCCTCGACAGGGACAGCGAGCAGTACTTC. It codes for CASSPLDRDSEQYF.